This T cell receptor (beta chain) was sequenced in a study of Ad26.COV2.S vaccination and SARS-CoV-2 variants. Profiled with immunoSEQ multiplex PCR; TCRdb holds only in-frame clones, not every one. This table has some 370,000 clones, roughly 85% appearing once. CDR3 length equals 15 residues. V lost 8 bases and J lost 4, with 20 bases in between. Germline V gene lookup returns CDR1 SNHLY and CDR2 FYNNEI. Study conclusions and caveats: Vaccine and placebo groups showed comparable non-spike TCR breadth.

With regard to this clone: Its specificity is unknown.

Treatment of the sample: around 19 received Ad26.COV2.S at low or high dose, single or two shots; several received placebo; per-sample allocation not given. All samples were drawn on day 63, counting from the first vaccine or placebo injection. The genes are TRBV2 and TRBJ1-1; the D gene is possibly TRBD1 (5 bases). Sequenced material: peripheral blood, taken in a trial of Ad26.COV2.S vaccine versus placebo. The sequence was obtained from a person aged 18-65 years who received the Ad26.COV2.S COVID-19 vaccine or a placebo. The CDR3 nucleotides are TGTGCCAGCCGCCCTTCGGGGGGTTGGGGCACTGAAGCTTTCTTT. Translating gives CASRPSGGWGTEAFF. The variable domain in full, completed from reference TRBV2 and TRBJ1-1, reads EPEVTQTPSHQVTQMGQEVILRCVPISNHLYFYWYRQILGQKVEFLVSFYNNEISEKSEIFDDQFSVERPDGSNFTLKIRSTKLEDSAMYFCASRPSGGWGTEAFFGQGTRLTVV.